This T cell receptor (beta chain) came from a study of shared clonotypes between healthy human individuals. Sequenced by immunoSEQ multiplex PCR; TCRdb stores in-frame clones only, minus some. The sample carries some 1.5 million clones, 95% to 97% recorded once. The CDR3 contains 15 residues. With 5 bases clipped from V and 1 base from J, the junction kept 2 bases outside the gene matches. Germline lookup yields CDR1 SEHNR and CDR2 FQNEAQ (reference sequence). The sequencing input was naive CD4+ T cells sorted from blood. Subset noted: CD45RA+ positively selected. This sequence joins TRBV7-9 and TRBJ2-1; 10 bases align to TRBD2. The origin of this receptor is a young man in good health. The CDR3 DNA sequence: TGTGCCAGCAGCGCTAGCGGGGGTTCCTACAATGAGCAGTTCTTC. As protein: CASSASGGSYNEQFF. Together with reference TRBV7-9 and TRBJ2-1, the CDR3 gives the full variable domain: DTGVSQNPRHKITKRGQNVTFRCDPISEHNRLYWYRQTLGQGPEFLTYFQNEAQLEKSRLLSDRFSAERPKGSFSTLEIQRTEQGDSAMYLCASSASGGSYNEQFFGPGTRLTVL.